This T cell receptor (beta chain) came from a study of cytomegalovirus exposure and HLA in healthy donors. The J segment lost 4 bases and the V segment lost 2 bases, leaving 15 bases of the junction unmatched. Per the germline V gene, CDR1 is SGHDT and CDR2 is YYEEEE. The CDR3 has 18 residues. Use of 60 Vbeta and 13 Jbeta primers characterized the PCR. The repertoire was sequenced with immunoSEQ multiplex PCR; TCRdb's copy has only in-frame clones and lacks some. Among about 140,000 clones listed, around 80% were seen once. Remarks on this clone: What it binds is not known.

Notes on the study in general: Owing to their indistinguishability, certain V segments, notably TRBV6-2 and TRBV6-3, were excluded. Both high specificity and high sensitivity reportedly marked the classifier's diagnosis of cytomegalovirus status. TCR beta sequences numbering roughly 18,000 were associated with HLA alleles at 0.05 false discovery rate in a later analysis.

The TCR comes from a man aged 45-60 years in good health and CMV-seronegative. The V and J genes are TRBV5-6 and TRBJ2-5; 9 bases align to TRBD2. The sample was PBMCs. CDR3 loop: CASSLPGTSWGDTETQYF. The CDR3 nucleotides read TGTGCCAGCAGCTTACCCGGGACTAGCTGGGGGGACACAGAGACCCAGTACTTC.